The next 28 T cell receptor beta chains were all read from a single sample in a study of cytomegalovirus exposure and HLA in healthy donors. Amplification used 60 Vbeta primers and 13 Jbeta primers. Sequencing was performed with immunoSEQ multiplex PCR; in TCRdb, only in-frame clones are kept and a portion is missing. The sample yields some 190,000 clones, around 78% seen once. Sequenced: PBMCs. Receptors originate from a man aged 18 to 30 in good health and CMV-seronegative.

The chain employs TRBV10-2 and TRBJ1-1; D remains ambiguous. The CDR3 extends over 14 amino acids. Trimming left V 4 bases short and J 1 base short, with 10 bases between. CDR1 is WSHSY, CDR2 SAAADI, per germline. The CDR3 here is CASSVGRENTEAFF. CDR3 sequence (DNA): TGCGCCAGCAGTGTAGGACGGGAGAACACTGAAGCTTTCTTT.

The chain couples TRBV27 to TRBJ2-7; TRBD1 agrees at 10 bases. The CDR3 consists of 13 residues. CDR1 and CDR2 from the germline V gene are MNHEY and SMNVEV (reference sequence). V lost 6 bases to trimming and J lost 6 bases; unmatched junction nucleotides: 5. The CDR3 DNA is TGTGCCAGCAGGGGGACAGGGGACCCCGAGCAGTACTTC. Its protein is CASRGTGDPEQYF.

The rearrangement uses TRBV28 and TRBJ1-5; D is perhaps TRBD1 (5 bases). Trimming removed 7 bases at V and 5 bases at J, with 15 bases between. Germline V gene lookup returns CDR1 MDHEN and CDR2 SYDVKM. This CDR3 is built from 14 residues. The CDR3 spells CASMGGGEYQPQHF. In nucleotides, the CDR3 is TGTGCCAGCATGGGGGGTGGGGAATATCAGCCCCAGCATTTT. Filled out from reference TRBV28 and TRBJ1-5, the complete variable domain reads DVKVTQSSRYLVKRTGEKVFLECVQDMDHENMFWYRQDPGLGLRLIYFSYDVKMKEKGDIPEGYSVSREKKERFSLILESASTNQTSMYLCASMGGGEYQPQHFGDGTRLSIL.

The chain combines TRBV28 with TRBJ1-2; 9 bases map to TRBD1. The V segment lost 4 bases and the J segment 10 bases; nucleotides outside the gene matches: 13. Germline CDR1 is MDHEN and CDR2 is SYDVKM. This CDR3 contains 15 residues. CDR3 sequence (DNA): TGTGCCAGCAGTTCAGCACAGGGGGCCCGGGGCGACTACACCTTC. Its protein is CASSSAQGARGDYTF.

This clone has only a few counts. The genes are TRBV27 and TRBJ2-3; possible D gene TRBD2, 6 bases. The ends were cut back, 2 bases at V and 0 bases at J, with 15 bases in the middle. This CDR3 region has 17 residues. Germline assignment: CDR1 MNHEY and CDR2 SMNVEV (reference sequence). The CDR3 reads CASSLDPLARSTDTQYF. The CDR3 nucleotides are TGTGCCAGCAGTTTAGATCCCCTAGCGCGAAGCACAGATACGCAGTATTTT.

This chain links TRBV30 with TRBJ2-4; 8 nucleotides agree with TRBD1. Germline V gene lookup returns CDR1 GTSNPN and CDR2 SVGIG (reference sequence). The CDR3 contains 14 residues. Trimming took 0 bases from V and 8 from J; bases not matched to a gene: 6. CDR3: CAWSVNLQGDIQYF. CDR3 DNA sequence: TGTGCCTGGAGTGTTAACCTACAGGGGGACATTCAGTACTTC.

The chain links TRBV6-6 to TRBJ2-1; D possibly corresponds to TRBD2 (5 bases). V was cut by 2 bases and J by 8 bases, with 10 bases left in between. This CDR3 contains 13 residues. Germline V gene sequence: CDR1 MNHNY, CDR2 SVGAGI (reference sequence). The CDR3 loop reads CASSYRGPDEQFF. CDR3 DNA sequence: TGTGCCAGCAGTTACCGAGGGCCCGATGAGCAGTTCTTC.

V gene TRBV6-6 combines with J gene TRBJ2-7, with D hard to call. The length of the CDR3 is 14 residues. V was shortened by 8 bases and J by 0 bases, with 14 bases between the two germline ends. The germline gives CDR1 MNHNY, CDR2 SVGAGI (reference sequence). For the CDR3, the DNA is TGTGCCAGCGACCCCCAGGCAGCCTCCTACGAGCAGTACTTC. It translates to CASDPQAASYEQYF.

In its sample, this clone was seen once. V is TRBV6-1 and J is TRBJ1-6, with D possibly matching TRBD1 (5 bases). Germline CDR1 is MNHNS and CDR2 is SASEGT. This CDR3 has 18 amino acids. V lost 3 bases and J 3 bases, leaving 18 bases between the germline ends. CDR3 protein: CASSDGTPRILYNSPLHF. The CDR3 DNA is TGTGCCAGCAGTGATGGGACTCCCAGGATCCTCTATAATTCACCCCTCCACTTT.

The chain links TRBV27 to TRBJ2-3, with 9 bases identical to TRBD1. J gave up 3 bases and V 4 bases, and 11 bases lay outside the gene matches. Germline V gene lookup returns CDR1 MNHEY and CDR2 SMNVEV (reference sequence). This CDR3 comprises 17 residues. CDR3 sequence reads: CASSSLLTGGGTDTQYF. CDR3 bases: TGTGCCAGCAGTTCCCTCCTGACAGGGGGGGGGACAGATACGCAGTATTTT.

This chain connects TRBV11-2 to TRBJ1-5; D may be TRBD1 (5 bases). V was shortened by 2 bases and J by 2 bases, with 10 bases between the two germline ends. Per germline, CDR1 SGHAT and CDR2 FQNNGV. This CDR3 is built from 15 residues. The CDR3 nucleotides are TGTGCCAGCAGCTTATCCGCCAGGGGCAATCAGCCCCAGCATTTT. Encoded protein: CASSLSARGNQPQHF.

The rearrangement joins TRBV28 to TRBJ1-5; D ambiguous. The CDR3 runs 15 residues. V lost 2 bases, J lost 2 bases, and 10 bases lay in between. Germline CDR1 reads MDHEN; CDR2 reads SYDVKM. In nucleotides, the CDR3 is TGTGCCAGCAGTTTAGAGGTTTGGGGCAATCAGCCCCAGCATTTT. Residues: CASSLEVWGNQPQHF.

CDR3 amino acids: CASSRNSGGEAFF. CDR3 bases: TGTGCCAGTAGTCGAAACAGCGGGGGTGAAGCTTTCTTT. The chain is built from TRBV19 and TRBJ1-1; a weak D match, TRBD1 (5 bases). There are 13 residues in the CDR3. Between the trimmed V and J ends, which lost 5 bases and 7 bases, there was a span of 14 bases. CDR1 is LNHDA and CDR2 is SQIVND in the germline V gene (reference sequence). Full variable domain (remainder filled in from reference TRBV19 and TRBJ1-1): DGGITQSPKYLFRKEGQNVTLSCEQNLNHDAMYWYRQDPGQGLRLIYYSQIVNDFQKGDIAEGYSVSREKKESFPLTVTSAQKNPTAFYLCASSRNSGGEAFFGQGTRLTVV.

J is TRBJ2-3 and V is TRBV5-6; 9 nucleotides align to TRBD1. The CDR3 consists of 17 residues. Germline assignment: CDR1 SGHDT and CDR2 YYEEEE. V trimming: 0 bases; J trimming: 1 base; junction bases outside the gene matches: 6. The CDR3 protein is CASSLGQGEEGTDTQYF. CDR3 nucleotide sequence: TGTGCCAGCAGCTTGGGACAGGGGGAAGAGGGCACAGATACGCAGTATTTT. Full variable domain (remainder filled in from reference TRBV5-6 and TRBJ2-3): DAGVTQSPTHLIKTRGQQVTLRCSPKSGHDTVSWYQQALGQGPQFIFQYYEEEERQRGNFPDRFSGHQFPNYSSELNVNALLLGDSALYLCASSLGQGEEGTDTQYFGPGTRLTVL.

The chain combines TRBV5-1 with TRBJ1-6, with TRBD1 as a possible D gene (5 bases). The V end was cut by 0 bases, the J end by 4 bases, with 8 bases between. The germline gives CDR1 SGHRS, CDR2 YFSETQ. CDR3 size: 15 residues. The CDR3 DNA follows: TGCGCCAGCAGCTTGGGACAGTCATATAATTCACCCCTCCACTTT. It translates to CASSLGQSYNSPLHF. The variable domain in full, completed from reference TRBV5-1 and TRBJ1-6, reads KAGVTQTPRYLIKTRGQQVTLSCSPISGHRSVSWYQQTPGQGLQFLFEYFSETQRNKGNFPGRFSGRQFSNSRSEMNVSTLELGDSALYLCASSLGQSYNSPLHFGNGTRLTVT.

The chain employs TRBV9 and TRBJ2-3; 12 bases map to TRBD2. Germline lookup yields CDR1 SGDLS and CDR2 YYNGEE. Trimming cost V 3 bases and J 4 bases; bases outside gene matches: 6. The CDR3 sequence is 16 residues long. CDR3 protein: CASSALAGGVADTQYF. DNA for the CDR3: TGTGCCAGCAGCGCTCTAGCGGGAGGGGTGGCAGATACGCAGTATTTT.

The chain recombines TRBV28 with TRBJ1-4; maybe TRBD1 (6 bases). Germline V gene lookup returns CDR1 MDHEN and CDR2 SYDVKM. The CDR3 covers 14 residues. V was shortened by 6 bases and J by 4 bases, with 12 bases between the two germline ends. Here the CDR3 reads CASRTGRGNEKLFF. CDR3 in DNA: TGTGCCAGCAGGACAGGCCGGGGTAATGAAAAACTGTTTTTT.

CDR3 residues: CASSQDYGPGGQYF. The DNA of the CDR3 is TGCGCCAGCAGCCAAGATTATGGACCCGGGGGGCAGTACTTC. The chain has TRBV4-1 and TRBJ2-7; maybe TRBD2 (6 bases). CDR1 and CDR2 from the germline V gene are MGHRA and YSYEKL. V lost 0 bases to trimming and J lost 9 bases, with 15 bases between them. The CDR3 spans 14 residues.

The rearrangement joins TRBV9 to TRBJ1-1, with D unclear. Trimming shortened V by 0 bases and J by 0 bases, and 9 bases separated the two germline ends. The CDR3 contains 15 residues. Germline V lookup: CDR1 SGDLS, CDR2 YYNGEE. DNA of the CDR3: TGTGCCAGCAGCGTAGATTGGGCCGTGAACACTGAAGCTTTCTTT. Its translation: CASSVDWAVNTEAFF. Based on the CDR3 plus reference TRBV9 and TRBJ1-1, the full variable domain is DSGVTQTPKHLITATGQRVTLRCSPRSGDLSVYWYQQSLDQGLQFLIQYYNGEERAKGNILERFSAQQFPDLHSELNLSSLELGDSALYFCASSVDWAVNTEAFFGQGTRLTVV.

This clone was found once. The CDR3 DNA follows: TGTGCCAGCAGTTTTAGGGCAGGGGGGCAGCCCCAGCATTTT. It codes for CASSFRAGGQPQHF. The gene calls are TRBV28 and TRBJ1-5, with 7 bases matching TRBD1. Trimming cost V 3 bases and J 7 bases; bases outside gene matches: 6. CDR3 length: 14 amino acids. CDR1 and CDR2 from the germline V gene are MDHEN and SYDVKM.

The chain employs TRBV6-5 and TRBJ2-7; TRBD1 aligns across 8 bases. This CDR3 has 15 amino acids. Germline trimming cut 2 bases from V and 6 bases from J; bases unmatched to any gene: 9. Germline loops: CDR1 MNHEY, CDR2 SVGAGI. The CDR3 loop is CASSYRAGGMGEQYF. The CDR3 DNA reads as TGTGCCAGCAGTTACCGGGCAGGGGGCATGGGCGAGCAGTACTTC.

The rearrangement uses TRBV1 and TRBJ1-2. TRBV1 is tagged as a pseudogene. The CDR3 length is 14 residues. CDR3 DNA sequence: TGCACCAGCAGCCAAGATGAGGCGGGGGATGGCTACACCTTC. It yields the protein CTSSQDEAGDGYTF.

The CDR3 loop is CASSFGVGTEAFF. The CDR3 nucleotides read TGTGCCAGCAGCTTCGGGGTAGGGACTGAAGCTTTCTTT. V usage is TRBV7-9 and J usage is TRBJ1-1; D is undetermined. Trimming stripped 3 bases from V and 5 bases from J, with 10 bases between. The CDR3 consists of 13 residues. Germline assignment: CDR1 SEHNR and CDR2 FQNEAQ (reference sequence).

This clone came up once. The chain combines TRBV29-1 with TRBJ2-3; D may be TRBD1 (7 bases). The CDR3 is made up of 14 amino acids. Germline CDR1 reads SQVTM; CDR2 reads ANQGSEA. Trimming left V 2 bases short and J 5 bases short, with 14 bases between. Written as DNA, the CDR3 is TGCAGCGTTGAACCGGGGGCAGGGGGAGATACGCAGTATTTT. Its translation is CSVEPGAGGDTQYF.

The rearrangement links TRBV2 to TRBJ2-2, with a possible D match to TRBD2 (5 bases). This CDR3 is built from 14 residues. Germline-derived CDR1 and CDR2 are SNHLY and FYNNEI. With 5 bases removed from V and 2 bases from J, the gap between germline ends came to 9 bases. The CDR3 sequence: CASSIRTNTGELFF. The CDR3 region has the DNA TGTGCCAGCAGTATTAGGACTAACACCGGGGAGCTGTTTTTT.

This clone showed up just a few times. CDR3 residues: CASSPGLREKLFF. The CDR3 nucleotides are TGTGCCAGCAGCCCGGGGTTGAGGGAAAAACTGTTTTTT. The rearrangement links TRBV9 to TRBJ1-4; the D is unclear. V lost 4 bases, J lost 8 bases, and 12 bases lay in between. This CDR3 region has 13 residues. From germline, CDR1 is SGDLS and CDR2 YYNGEE.

The chain links TRBV19 to TRBJ1-4; D remains unclear. Germline CDR1 LNHDA, CDR2 SQIVND (reference sequence). V lost 6 bases and J 8 bases, leaving 16 bases between the germline ends. The CDR3 is made up of 14 amino acids. The CDR3 protein is CASSPGLIGEKLFF. CDR3 DNA: TGTGCCAGTAGCCCCGGACTCATCGGGGAAAAACTGTTTTTT. Using reference TRBV19 and TRBJ1-4 for the parts outside the CDR3, the full variable domain is DGGITQSPKYLFRKEGQNVTLSCEQNLNHDAMYWYRQDPGQGLRLIYYSQIVNDFQKGDIAEGYSVSREKKESFPLTVTSAQKNPTAFYLCASSPGLIGEKLFFGSGTQLSVL.

This chain joins TRBV2 and TRBJ1-1; tentative D call: TRBD1 (5 bases). Germline-derived CDR1 and CDR2 are SNHLY and FYNNEI. V was shortened by 3 bases and J by 7 bases, with 9 bases between the two germline ends. The CDR3 runs to 12 residues. CDR3 bases: TGTGCCAGCAGTGACCAGGGATATGAAGCTTTCTTT. This translates into CASSDQGYEAFF.